The sequence of this TCR beta chain was determined in a study of neurological immune-mediated disorders. General study findings and limits: Among expanded clones, no CDR3 amino acid sequences were shared across subjects, a pattern suggesting private repertoires in all groups. The multiple sclerosis repertoire cluster had no clinical or MRI feature associated with it.

This clonotype was picked up many times. Its antigen is as yet unknown. TCRdb redid the calling of the 5' RACE reads with MiXCR, one entry per CDR3 protein. This table holds almost 85,000 distinct CDR3 sequences, around 2.6% found once. Trimming took 3 bases from V and 4 from J, leaving 16 bases between them. This CDR3 contains 15 residues. Germline CDR1 and CDR2: SGHRS and YFSETQ. The rearrangement joins TRBV5-1 to TRBJ1-2; possible D gene TRBD1, 5 bases. Sequencing was performed on PBMCs. This receptor was identified in a woman in her thirties with multiple sclerosis. For the CDR3, the DNA is TGCGCCAGCAGCTCGCTGCCGACAGATCTCTATGGCTACACCTTC. Translating gives CASSSLPTDLYGYTF.